This TCR beta chain was observed in a study of beta chain features in type 1 diabetes (dated by TCRdb to 2016 to 2019). A note on the overall study: Mean age, gender distribution, total cell number and subset yield were not different between patients and healthy donors. Across all samples, some 99 million sorted cells were examined, and cell number per subset correlated strongly with RNA yield. In the study, recently diagnosed type 1 diabetes patients and matched healthy donors were compared on the TCRB repertoires of their sorted circulating CD4+ T cell subsets. Whereas all 30 or so donors provided naive and central memory subsets, regulatory and stem cell-like memory subsets were isolated from just 8 patients and roughly eight healthy donors.

Each donor gave one peripheral blood draw, roughly 0.11 L on average, collected into heparinised tubes. A BD FACSAria II and a panel including CD45RO, CCR7, CD25, CD127, CD95 and CD27 were used to sort naive, central memory, regulatory and stem cell-like memory CD4+ T cells. All sorted populations exceeded 98% purity. PBMCs were isolated right away by Lymphoprep density gradient centrifugation and were stained directly, without culture. To minimize batch effects, samples were stained and sorted in pairs, one healthy donor with one patient per experiment. This clone appeared a few times. Its antigen is currently not known. The input lacks base qualities; no much larger clone sits a single base away. The germline V gene specifies SGHDT as CDR1 and YYEEEE as CDR2. V and J lose 4 bases and 4 bases, and a span of 11 bases separates them. From the cysteine through the phenylalanine, the CDR3 covers 14 amino acids. Only the CDR3 portion is preserved as DNA: 42 bases, with reading frame beginning at the first base.

The entire amount of isolated RNA was reverse transcribed using the High Capacity cDNA Reverse Transcription Kit, so the sequenced TCRB transcripts were expressed ones. Deep immunoSEQ sequencing was applied to naive, central memory and regulatory T cell samples, giving an average of about 3.7 million total reads per sample. Sorted cells were lysed in RLT buffer, and RNA was extracted using DNase-treated RNeasy Micro or Mini kits according to cell number. Each cell subset was processed on its own to prevent cross-contamination, while patient and healthy donor samples were processed together. The immunoSEQ multiplex PCR was used to amplify TCRB sequences from cDNA, generating 87-bp fragments that spanned the CDR3 region. Sequencing of the amplicons was performed on the Illumina HiSeq platform. Turning to the authors' computational methods: PCR bias was computationally corrected using synthetic template baselines, reads within Hamming distance 2 were collapsed, and singletons that could not be merged were discarded. Reads were aligned against IMGT so that V, D and J genes, CDR3 length and insertions or deletions at six rearrangement sites could be assigned. Within each subset, clonotype counts were normalized to sorted cell number, after which true diversity and Gini coefficients were computed with the tcR R package. The overlap coefficient, calculated on TCRB nucleotide sequences, was used to measure repertoire sharing. TCRdb limited this immuneACCESS table to in-frame rearrangements with V and J called. A share of clones is missing; checked studies link under half to unresolved V genes, and the rest is unexplained. V and J calls and clone size are as listed in that table; D and trimming were resolved from the DNA. Present in this sample are some 200,000 clones, approximately 10% of which were seen just once. The ten largest make up 1% to 1.5% of the sample.

Here is what the overall study found, with its caveats: Because cDNA was sequenced instead of genomic DNA, highly expressing activated cells could be over-represented, though the groups showed no difference in activation or CD3 levels. Because small numbers of individuals were included in the HLA sub-analyses, any influence of HLA type on TCRB rearrangement was left unresolved. At VDJ recombination sites, type 1 diabetes patients had fewer insertions and more deleted nucleotides, which implies abnormalities in thymic rearrangement. PCR may preferentially amplify shorter templates, but because patient and control samples were amplified and corrected together, any resulting skew would affect both groups equally. Naive, central memory and regulatory TCRB repertoires appeared more similar among patients than among healthy donors. In all four CD4+ subsets, TCRB CDR3 length was moderately but significantly shorter in type 1 diabetes patients.

The specimen sequenced was central memory CD4+ T cells from blood. The V and J segments used are TRBV5-6 and TRBJ2-2, and TRBD2 may be the D gene, going by 5 matching bases. The receptor was isolated from a man in his late teens or twenties in good health. The DNA sequence is as follows: TGTGCCAGCAGCACCGGACTGGGCACCGGGGAGCTGTTTTTT. Translated, this is CASSTGLGTGELFF.